These T cell receptor beta chains were read from a single sample in a study of shared clonotypes between healthy human individuals. The method was immunoSEQ multiplex PCR; TCRdb's version includes in-frame clones alone and lacks a portion of them. The table records around 2,000,000 clones, 85% to 95% of them present only once. Sequenced: naive CD4+ T cells sorted from blood. These receptors came from a man between 18 and 35 years old in good health. CDR3s include the opening cysteine and the closing phenylalanine or tryptophan. D genes are given only for firm matches. The size field is filled for only some rows; it gives once, few, many or a size class.

j_call clone_size v_call d_call cdr3_aa cdr3_nt
TRBJ2-3 . TRBV7-9 TRBD1 CASSLGQGTRTDTQYF TGTGCCAGCAGCTTGGGACAGGGCACTCGCACAGATACGCAGTATTTT
TRBJ1-4 . TRBV6-6 . CASSYSGGKGEKLFF TGTGCCAGCAGTTACTCGGGGGGAAAGGGTGAAAAACTGTTTTTT
TRBJ2-7 . TRBV30 . CAWSVGEFYEQYF TGTGCCTGGAGTGTAGGGGAGTTCTACGAGCAGTACTTC
TRBJ1-4 . TRBV6-5 TRBD1 CASSRTGGEKLFF TGTGCCAGCAGCCGGACAGGGGGGGAAAAACTGTTTTTT
TRBJ2-3 . TRBV10-3 . CAISPGSSTDTQYF TGTGCCATCAGTCCGGGGAGTAGCACAGATACGCAGTATTTT
TRBJ2-5 . TRBV7-7 . CASSPTGVETQYF TGTGCTAGCAGCCCCACGGGGGTAGAGACCCAGTACTTC
TRBJ2-1 . TRBV6-5 . CASQGSYNEQFF TGTGCCAGCCAAGGCTCCTACAATGAGCAGTTCTTC
TRBJ1-1 once TRBV19 TRBD1 CASKSTGLTEAFF TGTGCCAGTAAATCGACAGGGTTGACTGAAGCTTTCTTT
TRBJ2-3 . TRBV10-3 TRBD1 CAISETGQGNSDTQYF TGTGCCATCAGTGAGACGGGACAGGGAAACTCCGATACGCAGTATTTT
TRBJ2-3 . TRBV2 . CASGTPSTDTQYF TGTGCCAGCGGGACCCCTAGCACAGATACGCAGTATTTT
TRBJ1-2 . TRBV30 . CAWTGSTYGYTF TGTGCCTGGACAGGGTCCACCTATGGCTACACCTTC
TRBJ2-3 . TRBV5-1 TRBD2 CASSLASGSTDTQYF TGCGCCAGCAGCTTGGCTAGCGGGAGCACGGATACGCAGTATTTT
TRBJ2-3 . TRBV6-5 TRBD2 CASSPSGPGTDTQYF TGTGCCAGCAGTCCTAGCGGGCCTGGGACAGATACGCAGTATTTT
TRBJ2-7 . TRBV5-1 TRBD1 CASSLDDRVYEQYF TGCGCCAGCAGCTTGGATGACAGGGTCTACGAGCAGTACTTC
TRBJ1-5 once TRBV6-4 . CASSPMGNQPQHF TGTGCCAGCAGCCCGATGGGTAATCAGCCCCAGCATTTT
TRBJ1-1 . TRBV19 . CASSMEAMNTEAFF TGTGCCAGTAGTATGGAGGCGATGAACACTGAAGCTTTCTTT
TRBJ1-5 . TRBV11-2 . CASSLGVGGSNQPQHF TGTGCCAGCAGCTTAGGCGTGGGGGGGAGCAATCAGCCCCAGCATTTT
TRBJ2-5 . TRBV30 . CAWSLGLGETQYF TGTGCCTGGAGTTTGGGACTGGGAGAGACCCAGTACTTC
TRBJ2-2 . TRBV10-3 . CAISDAGELFF TGTGCCATCAGTGACGCTGGGGAGCTGTTTTTT
TRBJ2-3 . TRBV4-3 TRBD2 CASSPQLAGGPYTQYF TGCGCCAGCAGCCCTCAACTAGCGGGAGGGCCCTATACGCAGTATTTT
TRBJ2-3 . TRBV5-1 . CASSLAGLVADTQYF TGCGCCAGCAGCTTGGCTGGTCTAGTAGCAGATACGCAGTATTTT
TRBJ2-3 . TRBV10-2 . CASSDYRVSGTDTQYF TGCGCCAGCAGTGACTACAGGGTTAGCGGCACAGATACGCAGTATTTT
TRBJ1-5 . TRBV6-5 . CASRVTADPYQPQHF TGTGCCAGCAGGGTTACGGCAGACCCCTATCAGCCCCAGCATTTT
TRBJ2-2 . TRBV7-2 TRBD2 CASSLAGGSTGELFF TGTGCCAGCAGCCTGGCGGGAGGCTCAACCGGGGAGCTGTTTTTT
TRBJ2-7 many TRBV7-2 . CASSSAFEQYF TGTGCCAGCAGCTCCGCCTTCGAGCAGTACTTC
TRBJ1-1 . TRBV2 . CASSDKAKGTEAFF TGTGCCAGCAGTGACAAGGCTAAGGGCACTGAAGCTTTCTTT
TRBJ1-4 once TRBV28 TRBD1 CASSTPGQSNEKLFF TGTGCCAGCAGTACGCCGGGACAGTCGAATGAAAAACTGTTTTTT
TRBJ1-1 . TRBV6-1 . CASTFGRTETFF TGTGCCAGCACCTTTGGACGGACTGAAACTTTCTTT
TRBJ1-6 . TRBV28 . CASSNRRRGSYNSPLHF TGTGCCAGCAGTAATCGGAGGAGAGGATCCTATAATTCACCCCTCCACTTT
TRBJ2-6 . TRBV4-1 . CASSQEPISSSGANVLTF TGCGCCAGCAGCCAAGAACCAATATCCTCCTCTGGGGCCAACGTCCTGACTTTC
TRBJ1-5 . TRBV18 . CASSPQGNNQPQHF TGTGCCAGCTCACCCCAGGGGAACAATCAGCCCCAGCATTTT
TRBJ2-7 . TRBV19 TRBD2 CASSITSGRFEQYF TGTGCCAGTAGTATTACTAGCGGGAGGTTCGAGCAGTACTTC